Reported below is one TCR beta chain. Its antigen is currently not known. Nothing much larger sits one base from this clone, and base qualities are not available. Measured from the cysteine to the phenylalanine, the CDR3 is 17 residues long. The DNA shown is the 51-base CDR3, in frame from base 1. CDR1 SGDLS and CDR2 YYNGEE were looked up in the germline V gene. Clipping removes 4 bases from V and 2 bases from J, with 7 as the unmatched junction base count. This entry comes from a study of T cells after yellow fever vaccination (dated by TCRdb to the late 2010s). For the study in its entirety: The SMART-Seq v4 Ultra Low Input RNA kit was used to prepare libraries from fractions with low cell numbers. To follow T-cell clones before and after both primary and booster YFV17D yellow fever vaccination, bulk TCR alpha and beta repertoires underwent longitudinal sequencing. Blood was drawn at multiple timepoints before and after primary and secondary immunization, with bulk PBMC replicates and cell subsets isolated. Two healthy male donors, one aged 18 to 30 and one aged 30 to 39 years, were included in the cohort. The research as a whole found: The secondary T-cell response was weaker than the primary response but faster, peaking on day 5 instead of day 15. Because abundant contaminating clonotypes from the bulk population could be contained in FACS-sorted repertoires, computational filtering was required. Because the study included only two donors, the extent to which the findings can be generalized is limited. A small share of clonotypes was detected in both CD4 and CD8 compartments, with the overlap likely arising from convergent recombination. After the booster, most of the clones that had expanded following primary vaccination were detected again (roughly 96% of CD4 and around 88% of CD8), which suggests that memory was broadly maintained.

The listed sequencing device is Illumina NovaSeq 6000. Synthesis of TCR cDNA relied on 5'RACE template switching, a step that introduced a universal primer site along with unique molecular identifiers. Priming of cDNA synthesis was performed from both the TCR alpha and TCR beta constant segments. Library amplification used two PCR steps, and the second PCR step added sample barcodes and sequencing adapters. Sequencing of libraries was performed on Illumina HiSeq 2500 (2x100 bp) or NovaSeq (2x150 bp). The paper's data handling went like this. Reads were demultiplexed and collapsed into UMI consensus sequences with MIGEC, and V(D)J alignment was performed with MiXCR. Using edgeR on replicate PBMC samples, clonotypes were called vaccine-responding if FDR was below 0.01 and the log2 fold change was above 5 up to day 15. Each bulk clonotype was labeled CD4 or CD8 based on which sequenced repertoire, CD4 or CD8, contained the clonotype at higher abundance. TCRdb handled the public reads itself, with Q25 trimming in fastp and clone calling in MiXCR, and kept productive beta chains. Records with the same CDR3 protein are collapsed into one entry carrying the most frequent genes and DNA. These V and J calls derive from TCRdb rather than the authors' analysis. Present in this sample are over 250,000 distinct CDR3 sequences, approximately 4% of which were seen just once. The ten largest account for 20% to 25% of the sample.

This specimen's treatment or condition label, interpreted: live attenuated yellow fever vaccine strain. At each blood-draw timepoint, two biological replicates of bulk PBMCs were obtained. PBMCs were isolated from peripheral blood using a standard Ficoll-Paque protocol. TriZol was used to extract RNA from bulk PBMCs, CD4 and CD8 fractions, and dextramer-positive and dextramer-negative fractions. The material sequenced was PBMCs, taken 5 days after the yellow fever booster vaccination. The clonotype originates from a young man who received the YFV17D yellow fever vaccine. Here the chain combines TRBV9 and TRBJ2-1; 12 bases in the middle match TRBD2. The DNA is TGTGCCAGCAGCCTCCGAGGACTAGCGGGGACCTACAATGAGCAGTTCTTC. Its translation reads: CASSLRGLAGTYNEQFF.